The subject of this entry is one T cell receptor beta chain. The antigen is unknown. The sample originates from a study of long-term antiretroviral therapy in people with HIV. At the level of the study: The 2015 immediate-ART recommendation came about a decade after the earliest samples. Study conclusions and caveats: Among HIV repertoires, CDR3 length ranges were narrower than those of controls. Diversity remained lower than transplant donor controls, even though it increased after ART.

Version v3.0 of the immunoSEQ assay was performed at survey level. Only in-frame clones appear in the TCRdb table, and some are missing; sequencing was by immunoSEQ multiplex PCR. Of about 20,000 clones detected, roughly 80% appear once; the ten largest clones hold 14% to 15%. Losses at the gene ends were 3 bases for V and 8 bases for J; bases not matched to a gene: 8. Germline values: CDR1 SEHNR, CDR2 FQNEAQ (reference sequence). The CDR3 is made up of 14 amino acids. The rearrangement links TRBV7-9 to TRBJ1-2; 8 bases agree with TRBD1. The material sequenced was unsorted PBMCs, taken roughly 2.5 years before starting antiretroviral therapy. This TCR derives from a woman aged 45-65 years with HIV. CDR3 bases: TGTGCCAGCAGCTTCGACAGGGGCGGAGGGGGCTACACCTTC. Protein: CASSFDRGGGGYTF.